This T cell receptor beta chain was profiled in a study of T cell responses to AZD1222 COVID-19 vaccine. Sequencing was performed with immunoSEQ multiplex PCR; in TCRdb, only in-frame clones are kept and a portion is missing. Of 100,000 or so clones detected, more than 70% appear once; the ten largest clones hold more than 1.2%. The CDR3 contains 17 residues. Germline lookup yields CDR1 LNHDA and CDR2 SQIVND (reference sequence). The V segment lost 3 bases and the J segment 6 bases; nucleotides outside the gene matches: 16. The chain employs TRBV19 and TRBJ1-1; TRBD1 matches at 7 bases. The sequencing here drew on peripheral blood, taken on day 0 of AZD1222 vaccination. The receptor was derived from an adult in good health. The CDR3: CASSITVLNRGKAEAFF. CDR3 DNA sequence: TGTGCCAGTAGTATCACCGTACTCAACAGGGGAAAGGCTGAAGCTTTCTTT.